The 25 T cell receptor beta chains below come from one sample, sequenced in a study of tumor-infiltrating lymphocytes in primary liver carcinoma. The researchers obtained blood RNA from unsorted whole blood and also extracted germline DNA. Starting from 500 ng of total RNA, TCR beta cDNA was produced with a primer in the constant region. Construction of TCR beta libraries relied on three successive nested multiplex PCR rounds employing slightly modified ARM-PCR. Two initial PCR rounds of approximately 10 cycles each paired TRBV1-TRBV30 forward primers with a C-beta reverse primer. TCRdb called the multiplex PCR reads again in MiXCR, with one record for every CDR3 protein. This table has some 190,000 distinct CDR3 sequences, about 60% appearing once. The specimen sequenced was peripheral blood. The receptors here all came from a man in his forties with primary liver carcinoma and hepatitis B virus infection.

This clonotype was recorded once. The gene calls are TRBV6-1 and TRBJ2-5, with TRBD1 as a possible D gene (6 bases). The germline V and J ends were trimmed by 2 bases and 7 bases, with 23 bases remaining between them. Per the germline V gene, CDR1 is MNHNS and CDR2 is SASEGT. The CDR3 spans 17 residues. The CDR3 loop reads CASSELSLQGEGGTQYF. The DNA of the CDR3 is TGTGCCAGCAGTGAACTGTCCCTACAGGGCGAGGGTGGGACCCAGTACTTC.

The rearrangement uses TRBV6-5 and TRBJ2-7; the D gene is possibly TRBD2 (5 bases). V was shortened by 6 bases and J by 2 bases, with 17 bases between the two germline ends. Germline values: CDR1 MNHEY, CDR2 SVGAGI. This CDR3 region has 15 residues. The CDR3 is CASRSLARYTYEQYF. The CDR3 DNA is TGTGCCAGCAGGAGCCTAGCCCGCTACACCTACGAGCAGTACTTC.

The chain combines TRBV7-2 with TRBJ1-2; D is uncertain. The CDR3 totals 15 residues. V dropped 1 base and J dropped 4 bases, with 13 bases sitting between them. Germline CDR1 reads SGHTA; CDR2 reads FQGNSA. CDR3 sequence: CASSLDFAGFYGYTF. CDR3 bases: TGTGCCAGCAGCTTAGATTTTGCAGGATTCTATGGCTACACCTTC.

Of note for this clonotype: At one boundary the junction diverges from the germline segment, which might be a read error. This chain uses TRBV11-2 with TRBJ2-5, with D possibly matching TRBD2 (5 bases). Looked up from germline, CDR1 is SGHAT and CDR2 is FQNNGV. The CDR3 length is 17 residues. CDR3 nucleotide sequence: TGTGCCAGCAGCTTAGGGACCACAAGGTGGCTCGGGGAGACCCGGTACTTC. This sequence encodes CASSLGTTRWLGETRYF.

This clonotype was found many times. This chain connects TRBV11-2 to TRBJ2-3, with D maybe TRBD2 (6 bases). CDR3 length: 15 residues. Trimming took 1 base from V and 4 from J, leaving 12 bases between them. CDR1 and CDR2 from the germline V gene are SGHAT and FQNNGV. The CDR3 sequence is CASSLGLVGADTQYF. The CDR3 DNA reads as TGTGCCAGCAGCTTAGGACTAGTGGGGGCAGATACGCAGTATTTT. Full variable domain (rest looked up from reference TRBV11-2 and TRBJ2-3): EAGVAQSPRYKIIEKRQSVAFWCNPISGHATLYWYQQILGQGPKLLIQFQNNGVVDDSQLPKDRFSAERLKGVDSTLKIQPAKLEDSAVYLCASSLGLVGADTQYFGPGTRLTVL.

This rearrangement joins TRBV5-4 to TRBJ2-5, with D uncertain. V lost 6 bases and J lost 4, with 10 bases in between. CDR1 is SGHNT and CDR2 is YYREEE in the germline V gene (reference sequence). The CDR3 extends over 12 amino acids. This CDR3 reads CASTSLGETQYF. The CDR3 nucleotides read TGTGCCAGCACCTCCCTCGGAGAGACCCAGTACTTC.

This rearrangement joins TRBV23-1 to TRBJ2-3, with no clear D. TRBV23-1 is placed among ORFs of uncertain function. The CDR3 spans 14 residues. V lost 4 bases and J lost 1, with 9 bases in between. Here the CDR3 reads CASSPLDGTDTQYF. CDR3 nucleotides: TGCGCCAGCAGTCCCCTTGATGGCACAGATACGCAGTATTTT.

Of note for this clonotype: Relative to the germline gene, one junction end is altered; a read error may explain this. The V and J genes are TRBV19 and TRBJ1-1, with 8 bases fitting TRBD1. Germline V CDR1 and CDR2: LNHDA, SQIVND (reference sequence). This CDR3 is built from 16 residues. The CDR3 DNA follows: TGTGCCAGTAGTCAAACAGGGGGAAGGGTGAAAACTGAAGCTTTCTTT. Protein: CASSQTGGRVKTEAFF.

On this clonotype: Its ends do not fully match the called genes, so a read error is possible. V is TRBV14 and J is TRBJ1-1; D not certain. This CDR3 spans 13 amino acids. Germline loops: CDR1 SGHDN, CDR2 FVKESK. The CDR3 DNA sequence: TGTGCCAGTAGCCTCCTCGCGAACACTGAAGCTTTCTTT. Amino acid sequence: CASSLLANTEAFF.

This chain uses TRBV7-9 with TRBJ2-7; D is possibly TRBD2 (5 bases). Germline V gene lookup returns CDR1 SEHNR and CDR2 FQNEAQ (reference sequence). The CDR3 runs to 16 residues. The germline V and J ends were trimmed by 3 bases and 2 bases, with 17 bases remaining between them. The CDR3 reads CASSFSLSGMPYEQYF. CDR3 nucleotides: TGTGCCAGCAGCTTCTCTCTGTCCGGGATGCCCTACGAGCAGTACTTC.

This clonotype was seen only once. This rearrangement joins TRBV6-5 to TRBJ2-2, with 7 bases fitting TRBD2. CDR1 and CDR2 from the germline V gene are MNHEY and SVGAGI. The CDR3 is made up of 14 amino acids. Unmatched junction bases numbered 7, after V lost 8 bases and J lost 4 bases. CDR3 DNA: TGTGCCAGCGCGGATGGGGGGGTCACCGGGGAGCTGTTTTTT. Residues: CASADGGVTGELFF.

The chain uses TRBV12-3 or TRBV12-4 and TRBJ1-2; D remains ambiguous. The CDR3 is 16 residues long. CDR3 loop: CVRSFFIGPEFYGYTF. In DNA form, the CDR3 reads TGTGTCCGCAGTTTTTTCATTGGACCCGAATTCTATGGCTACACCTTC.

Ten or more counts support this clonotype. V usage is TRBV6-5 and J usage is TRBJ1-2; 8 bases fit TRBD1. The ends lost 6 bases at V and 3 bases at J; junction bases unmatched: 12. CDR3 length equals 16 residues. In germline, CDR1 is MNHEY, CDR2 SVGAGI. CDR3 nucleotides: TGTGCCAGCAGCCTCACCAGACAGGGGATTGACTATGGCTACACCTTC. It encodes CASSLTRQGIDYGYTF.

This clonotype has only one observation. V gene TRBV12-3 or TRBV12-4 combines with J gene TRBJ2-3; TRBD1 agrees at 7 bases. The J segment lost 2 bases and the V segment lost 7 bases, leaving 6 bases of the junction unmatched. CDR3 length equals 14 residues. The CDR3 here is CASTIGQATDTQYF. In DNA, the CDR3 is TGTGCCAGCACCATAGGACAGGCCACAGATACGCAGTATTTT.

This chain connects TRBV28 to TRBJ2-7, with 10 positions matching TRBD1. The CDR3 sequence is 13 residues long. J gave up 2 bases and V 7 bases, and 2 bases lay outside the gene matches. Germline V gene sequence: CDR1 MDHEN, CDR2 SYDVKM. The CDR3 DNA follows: TGTGCCAGCACCGACAGGGGGCCCTACGAGCAGTACTTC. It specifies CASTDRGPYEQYF.

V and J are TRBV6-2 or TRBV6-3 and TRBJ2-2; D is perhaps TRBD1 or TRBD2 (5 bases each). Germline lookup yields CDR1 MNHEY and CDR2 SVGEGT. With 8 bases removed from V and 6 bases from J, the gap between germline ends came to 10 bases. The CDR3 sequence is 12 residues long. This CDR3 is CASGLGAGELFF. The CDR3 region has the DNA TGTGCCAGCGGCCTGGGGGCCGGGGAGCTGTTTTTT.

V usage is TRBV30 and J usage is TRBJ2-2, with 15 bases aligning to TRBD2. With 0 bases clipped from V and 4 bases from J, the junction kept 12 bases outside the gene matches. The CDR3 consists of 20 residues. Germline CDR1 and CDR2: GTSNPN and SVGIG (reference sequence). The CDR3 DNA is TGTGCCTGGAGTGTACTAGGACTAGCGGGAGGGCAGGGGATCACCGGGGAGCTGTTTTTT. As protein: CAWSVLGLAGGQGITGELFF.

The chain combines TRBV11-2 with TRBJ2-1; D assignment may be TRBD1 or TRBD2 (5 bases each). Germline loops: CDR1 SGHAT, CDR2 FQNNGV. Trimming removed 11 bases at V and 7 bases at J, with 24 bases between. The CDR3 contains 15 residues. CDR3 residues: CAGSLRDGVPNEQFF. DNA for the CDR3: TGTGCCGGTAGCCTCCGGGACGGAGTCCCAAATGAGCAGTTCTTC. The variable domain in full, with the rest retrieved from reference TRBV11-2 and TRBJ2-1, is EAGVAQSPRYKIIEKRQSVAFWCNPISGHATLYWYQQILGQGPKLLIQFQNNGVVDDSQLPKDRFSAERLKGVDSTLKIQPAKLEDSAVYLCAGSLRDGVPNEQFFGPGTRLTVL.

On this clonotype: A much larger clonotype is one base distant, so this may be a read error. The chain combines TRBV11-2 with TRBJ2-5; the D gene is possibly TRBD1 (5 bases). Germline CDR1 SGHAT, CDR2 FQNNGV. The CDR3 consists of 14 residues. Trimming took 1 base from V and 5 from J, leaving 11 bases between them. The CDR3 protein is CASSLARVRETQYF. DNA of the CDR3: TGTGCCAGCAGCTTAGCCAGGGTGAGGGAGACCCAGTACTTC.

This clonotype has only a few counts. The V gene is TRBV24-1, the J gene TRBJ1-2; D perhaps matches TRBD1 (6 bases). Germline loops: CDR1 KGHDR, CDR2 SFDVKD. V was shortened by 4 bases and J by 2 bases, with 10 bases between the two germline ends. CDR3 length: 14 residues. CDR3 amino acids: CATSEPTGNYGYTF. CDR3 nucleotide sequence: TGTGCCACCAGTGAACCTACAGGGAACTATGGCTACACCTTC.

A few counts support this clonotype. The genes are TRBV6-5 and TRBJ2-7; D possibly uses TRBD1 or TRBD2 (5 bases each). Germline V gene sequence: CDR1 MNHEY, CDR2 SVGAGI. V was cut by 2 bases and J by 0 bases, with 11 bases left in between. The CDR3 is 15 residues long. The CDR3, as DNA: TGTGCCAGCAGTTACGAGGGGCTATTCTCCTACGAGCAGTACTTC. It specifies CASSYEGLFSYEQYF.

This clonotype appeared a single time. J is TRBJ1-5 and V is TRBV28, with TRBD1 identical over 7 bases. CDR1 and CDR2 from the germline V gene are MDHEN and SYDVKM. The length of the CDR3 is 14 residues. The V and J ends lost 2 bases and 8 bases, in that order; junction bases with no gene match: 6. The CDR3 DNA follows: TGTGCCAGCAGTTTAGCAGGGGGAAATAAGCCCCAGCATTTT. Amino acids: CASSLAGGNKPQHF.

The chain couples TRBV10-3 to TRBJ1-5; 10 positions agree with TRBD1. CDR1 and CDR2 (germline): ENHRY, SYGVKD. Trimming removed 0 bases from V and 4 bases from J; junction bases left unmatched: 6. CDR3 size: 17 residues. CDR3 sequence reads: CAISESLQGQGNQPQHF. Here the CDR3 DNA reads TGTGCCATCAGTGAGTCCCTACAGGGACAGGGGAATCAGCCCCAGCATTTT.

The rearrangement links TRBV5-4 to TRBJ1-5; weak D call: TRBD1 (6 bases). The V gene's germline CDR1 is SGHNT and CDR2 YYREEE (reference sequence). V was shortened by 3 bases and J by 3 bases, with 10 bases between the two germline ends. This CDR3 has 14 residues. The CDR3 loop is CASSSQGVNQPQHF. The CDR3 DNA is TGTGCCAGCAGCTCACAGGGTGTCAATCAGCCCCAGCATTTT.

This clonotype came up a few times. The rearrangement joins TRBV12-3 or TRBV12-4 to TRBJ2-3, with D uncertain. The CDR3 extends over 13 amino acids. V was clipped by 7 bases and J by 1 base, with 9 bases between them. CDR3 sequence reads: CASKLDGTDTQYF. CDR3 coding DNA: TGTGCCAGCAAACTGGACGGCACAGATACGCAGTATTTT.